Following are 17 T cell receptor beta chains from one sample sequenced in a study of shared clonotypes between healthy human individuals. The assay was immunoSEQ multiplex PCR, and TCRdb's table has in-frame clones only and misses some. This table holds roughly 1,500,000 clones, just under 99% found once. Sequencing was done on a sample of naive CD4+ T cells sorted from blood. Described subset: CD45RA+ positively selected. These receptors were collected from a man aged 25 to 45 in good health.

The V gene is TRBV7-2, the J gene TRBJ2-5, with no clear D. This CDR3 is 13 amino acids long. CDR1 is SGHTA, CDR2 FQGNSA, per germline. V gave up 7 bases and J gave up 5 bases, with 14 bases separating them. The DNA of the CDR3 is TGTGCCAGCAATTATCTAGTCGGGGAGACCCAGTACTTC. This translates into CASNYLVGETQYF.

This chain links TRBV6-6 with TRBJ1-2, with a tentative D call TRBD1 (6 bases). The CDR3 spans 15 residues. V dropped 2 bases and J dropped 8 bases, with 18 bases sitting between them. In germline, CDR1 is MNHNY, CDR2 SVGAGI (reference sequence). This CDR3 is CASSYGTQGAGGYTF. In nucleotides, the CDR3 is TGTGCCAGCAGTTACGGGACACAAGGGGCTGGGGGCTACACCTTC.

This clone was detected only once. The chain has TRBV6-5 and TRBJ1-3; D remains unclear. V lost 6 bases and J 0 bases, leaving 9 bases between the germline ends. Germline V gene sequence: CDR1 MNHEY, CDR2 SVGAGI. The length of the CDR3 is 14 residues. The CDR3 DNA reads as TGTGCCAGCAGCCCGCCCGGCTCTGGAAACACCATATATTTT. It specifies CASSPPGSGNTIYF.

The chain joins TRBV11-3 to TRBJ2-1; D unclear. Germline CDR1 and CDR2: SGHNT and YENEEA. The CDR3 runs 15 residues. The germline V and J ends were trimmed by 5 bases and 6 bases, with 17 bases remaining between them. CDR3 amino acids: CASSLHSRATNEQFF. CDR3 in DNA: TGTGCCAGCAGCCTACACTCAAGGGCCACCAATGAGCAGTTCTTC.

CDR3 coding DNA: TGTGCCAGCAGCGCCTCCCCGGGACTGGATGACTACGAGCAGTACTTC. It translates to CASSASPGLDDYEQYF. The chain carries TRBV5-6 and TRBJ2-7; D might be TRBD2 (6 bases). The CDR3 extends over 16 amino acids. With 4 bases removed from V and 3 bases from J, the gap between germline ends came to 20 bases. CDR1 is SGHDT, CDR2 YYEEEE, per germline.

This clone was observed once. Other DNA sequences in the same sample also yield this CDR3. The CDR3 DNA sequence: TGTGCCAGCTCACCACCGGGGGACAATGAGCAGTTCTTC. Translation gives CASSPPGDNEQFF. The chain carries TRBV18 and TRBJ2-1; D may be TRBD1 or TRBD2 (5 bases each). Trimming removed 0 bases at V and 5 bases at J, with 5 bases between. Germline-derived CDR1 and CDR2 are KGHSH and LQKENI. The length of the CDR3 is 13 residues.

V is TRBV29-1 and J is TRBJ2-2, with D perhaps being TRBD1 or TRBD2 (5 bases each). Per germline, CDR1 SQVTM and CDR2 ANQGSEA. V was shortened by 6 bases and J by 0 bases, with 17 bases between the two germline ends. The CDR3 extends over 16 amino acids. The CDR3 spells CSVAPAWGTNTGELFF. CDR3 DNA sequence: TGCAGCGTCGCACCTGCCTGGGGGACGAACACCGGGGAGCTGTTTTTT.

The chain links TRBV18 to TRBJ2-7; 7 nucleotides match TRBD2. The CDR3 totals 14 residues. CDR1 KGHSH and CDR2 LQKENI come from the germline V gene. V lost 0 bases and J lost 3; bases outside the gene matches: 2. CDR3 protein: CASSPPAGDYEQYF. The CDR3 DNA follows: TGTGCCAGCTCACCACCGGCGGGAGACTACGAGCAGTACTTC.

The J gene is TRBJ2-3, the V gene TRBV19; a possible D gene is TRBD2 (5 bases). The CDR3 runs 16 residues. Between the trimmed V and J ends, which lost 1 base and 0 bases, there was a span of 11 bases. In germline, CDR1 is LNHDA, CDR2 SQIVND (reference sequence). The CDR3 is CASSIVRGTSTDTQYF. DNA of the CDR3: TGTGCCAGTAGTATAGTCCGGGGTACTAGCACAGATACGCAGTATTTT.

The chain uses TRBV28 and TRBJ2-7; D is perhaps TRBD2 (5 bases). Trimming cost V 4 bases and J 3 bases, with 13 bases left between them. This CDR3 has 14 residues. Germline CDR1 reads MDHEN; CDR2 reads SYDVKM. The CDR3 is CASSSYTRLYEQYF. CDR3 DNA sequence: TGTGCCAGCAGTTCGTATACTAGGCTCTACGAGCAGTACTTC.

The rearrangement joins TRBV10-3 to TRBJ2-1, with TRBD2 as a possible D gene (6 bases). Germline V gene data show CDR1 as ENHRY and CDR2 as SYGVKD. The germline V and J ends were trimmed by 6 bases and 8 bases, with 14 bases remaining between them. CDR3 length: 13 amino acids. The CDR3 loop is CAIRGTETDEQFF. As DNA, the CDR3 is TGTGCCATCAGGGGGACTGAGACCGATGAGCAGTTCTTC.

V and J are TRBV4-1 and TRBJ1-5; D remains unclear. The CDR3 has 16 residues. Germline CDR1 MGHRA, CDR2 YSYEKL. V dropped 4 bases and J dropped 4 bases, with 17 bases sitting between them. The CDR3 coding sequence is TGCGCCAGCAGCCCATATCCCTCGGGAGGGAATCAGCCCCAGCATTTT. This codes for CASSPYPSGGNQPQHF.

The genes are TRBV5-5 and TRBJ2-7; no firm D call. This CDR3 is built from 16 residues. The V end lost 6 bases, the J end lost 2 bases, and 21 bases lay between the germline ends. CDR1 and CDR2 from the germline V gene are SGHKS and YYEKEE (reference sequence). The CDR3 spells CASTRVGTPSPYEQYF. CDR3 DNA sequence: TGTGCCAGCACCCGGGTGGGAACCCCCTCCCCCTACGAGCAGTACTTC.

The CDR3 bases are TGTGCCAGCAGCGTAGCCGACCGACGAGGCTCTGGAAACACCATATATTTT. It translates to CASSVADRRGSGNTIYF. The V call is TRBV9, the J call TRBJ1-3, with D hard to call. This CDR3 contains 17 residues. Trimming cost V 0 bases and J 0 bases, with 13 bases left between them. Germline assignment: CDR1 SGDLS and CDR2 YYNGEE.

The CDR3 DNA reads TGTGCCAGCAGCTTGGGAGTTGAAGAGACCCAGTACTTC. It codes for CASSLGVEETQYF. The chain uses TRBV7-8 and TRBJ2-5, with D possibly TRBD2 on 5 matching bases. In germline, CDR1 is SGHVS, CDR2 FQNEAQ. This CDR3 contains 13 residues. Deletions cut 3 bases from V and 3 bases from J, with 8 bases between.

The sample holds one count of this clone. This chain links TRBV7-2 with TRBJ1-4, with D possibly being TRBD1 (5 bases). V lost 5 bases, J lost 14 bases, and 18 bases lay in between. Germline V lookup: CDR1 SGHTA, CDR2 FQGNSA. The CDR3 sequence is 13 residues long. Here the CDR3 reads CASSPTTSSGLFF. The CDR3 region has the DNA TGTGCCAGCAGCCCCACTACATCTTCAGGGCTGTTTTTT.

Notes on this clone: This sample includes further DNA sequences coding for the same CDR3. The chain links TRBV10-3 to TRBJ2-7, with D unresolved. Trimming left V 2 bases short and J 2 bases short, with 4 bases between. This CDR3 has 12 amino acids. Germline V gene sequence: CDR1 ENHRY, CDR2 SYGVKD. CDR3 protein: CAISEGAYEQYF. CDR3 coding DNA: TGTGCCATCAGTGAGGGGGCCTACGAGCAGTACTTC.